Listed below are T cell receptor beta chains from one sample, sequenced in a study of T cells after yellow fever vaccination. TCRdb re-called the 5' RACE reads with MiXCR, one entry per CDR3 protein. This table holds around 320,000 distinct CDR3 sequences, around 4.4% found once. This sample comprised PBMCs, obtained 15 days after the yellow fever booster vaccination. The receptors shown here come from a man younger than 35 who received the YFV17D yellow fever vaccine. Each CDR3 is given without its conserved first and last residue. Fields, in order: D gene, V gene, clone size, CDR3 length, CDR3 protein. The D gene is left open where the match is weak. Clone size, where shown, is once, few, many, or a class for clones that have expanded.

D: -
V: TRBV7-8
size: -
length: 14
CDR3: ASSSTEWGGPETQY

D: TRBD1
V: TRBV5-1
size: many
length: 12
CDR3: ASSIGQDWAEQY

D: -
V: TRBV5-5
size: many
length: 12
CDR3: ASSSGGYNSPLH

D: TRBD2
V: TRBV7-2
size: few
length: 15
CDR3: ASSGPQLAGPAYEQY

D: TRBD2
V: TRBV9
size: -
length: 13
CDR3: ASSSLAGGQETQY

D: -
V: TRBV23-1
size: -
length: 13
CDR3: ASSQSKPHSARQY

D: -
V: TRBV4-2
size: many
length: 15
CDR3: ASSQALVSSPTDTQY

D: TRBD1
V: TRBV15
size: few
length: 12
CDR3: ATSPLRTGGEQY

D: -
V: TRBV5-5
size: many
length: 12
CDR3: ASSSIGGPYEQY

D: -
V: TRBV4-1
size: many
length: 15
CDR3: ASSQGPPSGATDTQY

D: -
V: TRBV20-1
size: many
length: 9
CDR3: SAREYIGSY

D: -
V: TRBV6-5
size: many
length: 11
CDR3: ASWRGDTGELF

D: -
V: TRBV19
size: few
length: 14
CDR3: ASSIRVGQGNTEAF

D: -
V: TRBV28
size: -
length: 13
CDR3: ASVSPRQGNQPQH

D: -
V: TRBV4-3
size: many
length: 14
CDR3: ASSGGFGTPQETQY

D: -
V: TRBV5-1
size: few
length: 11
CDR3: ASSAGYRETQY

D: -
V: TRBV14
size: many
length: 10
CDR3: ASSRGSYGYT

D: TRBD1
V: TRBV5-1
size: -
length: 17
CDR3: ASSPFRQGRLGSTDTQY

D: -
V: TRBV6-2/TRBV6-3
size: few
length: 13
CDR3: ASSYSRGINYGYT

D: -
V: TRBV4-3
size: many
length: 14
CDR3: ASSHGGAGLTDTQY

D: -
V: TRBV5-1
size: few
length: 12
CDR3: ASSLGGQIYGYT

D: -
V: TRBV3-2
size: few
length: 14
CDR3: ASSGRQGNVQETQY

D: -
V: TRBV7-3
size: many
length: 12
CDR3: ASSLSATTGELF

D: -
V: TRBV5-1
size: -
length: 11
CDR3: ASSLVSGQPQH

D: TRBD1
V: TRBV12-3/TRBV12-4
size: -
length: 10
CDR3: ASTPDRKPCT

D: TRBD2
V: TRBV20-1
size: -
length: 12
CDR3: SASGGADTGELF

D: -
V: TRBV5-1
size: many
length: 14
CDR3: ASSLGTVRHQETQY

D: -
V: TRBV4-3
size: many
length: 12
CDR3: ASSQDGANTEAF